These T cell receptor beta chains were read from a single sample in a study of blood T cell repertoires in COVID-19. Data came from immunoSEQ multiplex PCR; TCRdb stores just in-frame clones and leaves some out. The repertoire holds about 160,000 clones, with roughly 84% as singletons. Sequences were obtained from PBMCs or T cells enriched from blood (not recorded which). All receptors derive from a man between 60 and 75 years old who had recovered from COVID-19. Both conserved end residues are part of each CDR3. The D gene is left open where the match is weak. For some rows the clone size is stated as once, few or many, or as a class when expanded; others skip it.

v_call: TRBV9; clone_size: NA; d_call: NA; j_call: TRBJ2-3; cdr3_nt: TGTGCCAGCAGCGTAGGCGGGACGTCCTTTTCAGATACGCAGTATTTT; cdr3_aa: CASSVGGTSFSDTQYF
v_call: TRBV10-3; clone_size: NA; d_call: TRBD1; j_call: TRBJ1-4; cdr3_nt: TGTGCCATCGCGGGACAGGATAATGAAAAACTGTTTTTT; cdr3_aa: CAIAGQDNEKLFF
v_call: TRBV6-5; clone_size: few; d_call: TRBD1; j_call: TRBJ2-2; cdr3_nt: TGTGCCAGCAGACCGACAGGGTACAACACCGGGGAGCTGTTTTTT; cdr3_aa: CASRPTGYNTGELFF
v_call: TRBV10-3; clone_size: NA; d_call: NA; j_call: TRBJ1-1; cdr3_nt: TGTGCCCATAGTCCCCGGGGAGGTGGGATGAACACTGAAGCTTTCTTT; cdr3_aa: CAHSPRGGGMNTEAFF
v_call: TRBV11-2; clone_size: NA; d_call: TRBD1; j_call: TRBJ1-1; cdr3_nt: TGTGCCAGCAGCCGGGACAGGGAGACTGAAGCTTTCTTT; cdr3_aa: CASSRDRETEAFF
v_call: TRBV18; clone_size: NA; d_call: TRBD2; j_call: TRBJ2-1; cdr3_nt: TGTGCCAGCTCACCCCCGGGACTAGCGGACTCCTACAATGAGCAGTTCTTC; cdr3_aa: CASSPPGLADSYNEQFF
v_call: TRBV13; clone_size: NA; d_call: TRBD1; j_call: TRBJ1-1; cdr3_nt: TGTGCCAGCAGCACCAGGGGGTACGGTGAAGCTTTCTTT; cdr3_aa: CASSTRGYGEAFF
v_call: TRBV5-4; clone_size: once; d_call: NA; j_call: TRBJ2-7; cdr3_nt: TGTGCCAGCAGCTTGTCACAGGCGAGGGAGCAGTACTTC; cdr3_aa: CASSLSQAREQYF
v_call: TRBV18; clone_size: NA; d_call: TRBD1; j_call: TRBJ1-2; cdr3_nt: TGTGCCAGCTCACCATCCGGGACAGGGGTTAACTATGGCTACACCTTC; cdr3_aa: CASSPSGTGVNYGYTF
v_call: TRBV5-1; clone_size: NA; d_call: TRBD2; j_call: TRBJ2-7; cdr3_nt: TGCGCCAGCAGCCGAACATCGACTAGCGGAGGCTACGAGCAGTACTTC; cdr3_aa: CASSRTSTSGGYEQYF
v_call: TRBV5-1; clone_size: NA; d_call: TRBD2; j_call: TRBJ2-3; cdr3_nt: TGCGCCAGCAGCCACGGACTAGCGGGAGGGATTCGCACAGATACGCAGTATTTT; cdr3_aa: CASSHGLAGGIRTDTQYF
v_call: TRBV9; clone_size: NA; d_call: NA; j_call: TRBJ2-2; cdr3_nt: TGTGCCAGCAGCGTAGCACAGCTAAACACCGGGGAGCTGTTTTTT; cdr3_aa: CASSVAQLNTGELFF
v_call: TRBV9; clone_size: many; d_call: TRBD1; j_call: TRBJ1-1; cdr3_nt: TGTGCCAGCAGCGTAGGGGACAGGGGCCTCGCTTTCTTT; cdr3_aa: CASSVGDRGLAFF
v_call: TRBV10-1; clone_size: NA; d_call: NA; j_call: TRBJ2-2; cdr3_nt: TGCGCCAGCAGTGTGGACTGTATATTACGGACCGGGGAGCTGTTTTTT; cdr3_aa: CASSVDCILRTGELFF
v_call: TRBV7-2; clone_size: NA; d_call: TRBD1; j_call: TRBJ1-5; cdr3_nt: TGTGCCAGCAGCTTAGGCCTGGGACAGGGGGGCAATCAGCCCCAGCATTTT; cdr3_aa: CASSLGLGQGGNQPQHF
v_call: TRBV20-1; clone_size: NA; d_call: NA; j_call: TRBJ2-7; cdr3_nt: TGCAGTGCTCACTCCGGGGACGAGCAGTACTTC; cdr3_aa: CSAHSGDEQYF
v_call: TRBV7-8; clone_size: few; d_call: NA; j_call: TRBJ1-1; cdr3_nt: TGTGCCAGCAGCCTACGGGACTACACTGAAGCTTTCTTT; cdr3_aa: CASSLRDYTEAFF